This TCR beta chain comes out of a study of breast tumors, draining lymph nodes, adjacent tissues. Concerning this clonotype: What it recognizes is unknown. A junction end diverges from the germline sequence, so it may reflect a read error.

Findings of the study overall: That most tumor T cells come from lymph nodes remained unproven. Tumor and nontumor repertoires were significantly more similar in luminal-like than in basal-like breast cancer. Compared with lymph nodes, tumors were less diverse; compared with nontumor tissue, more. Findings are consistent with lymph node origin and intratumoral expansion of most tumor T cells.

This CDR3 comprises 13 residues. Germline values: CDR1 SNHLY, CDR2 FYNNEI. Axillary draining lymph nodes of breast cancer patients supplied the node samples. TCRdb reprocessed the multiplex PCR reads with MiXCR, giving one entry per CDR3 protein. The sample shows around 230,000 distinct CDR3 sequences, less than 40% of them seen only once. Material: axillary lymph node tissue. V is TRBV2 and J is TRBJ2-6; no reliable D call. The clonotype was recovered from a female donor with breast cancer. Some clones in this sample may be carry-over from other donors' samples. The CDR3 protein is CASSEARFNTEAF. CDR3 in DNA: TGTGCCAGCAGTGAGGCCCGATTCAACACTGAAGCTTTC.